Reported below is one TCR beta chain. Its matching antigen is unknown. Each CDR3 protein gets one entry after TCRdb re-called the 5' RACE reads with MiXCR. The data show about 350,000 distinct CDR3 sequences, approximately 4% seen once. These data belong to a study of T cells after yellow fever vaccination. Study information: SMART-Seq v4 Ultra Low Input served to prepare low-cell-number fractions.

The germline V and J ends were trimmed by 4 bases and 2 bases, with 15 bases remaining between them. This CDR3 spans 15 amino acids. The germline V gene has CDR1 SGHRS and CDR2 YFSETQ. Broader study findings: Contaminating bulk clonotypes could be abundant in FACS-sorted repertoires. The secondary response showed a weaker magnitude and a faster peak, day 5 versus 15. Post-booster samples contained most primary-vaccination clones (around 96% CD4, almost 90% CD8).

This rearrangement joins TRBV5-1 to TRBJ2-5, with TRBD1 as a possible D gene (7 bases). This TCR came from a man aged 18 to 35 who received the YFV17D yellow fever vaccine. This sample comprised PBMCs, obtained 5 days after the yellow fever booster vaccination. The DNA for the CDR3 is TGCGCCAGCAGCCCAGGGGGGCCGCTGCAAGAGACCCAGTACTTC. This encodes CASSPGGPLQETQYF.